What follows are 10 T cell receptor beta chains derived from one specimen sequenced in a study of metastatic and nonmetastatic thyroid tumors. Via MiXCR, TCRdb re-called the PCR reads. This table holds 30,000 to 40,000 clones, roughly a sixth found once. No patient had received any treatment before thyroid surgery. Sequenced: blood. The receptor source for this set is a male donor with papillary thyroid cancer or a benign thyroid nodule (not recorded which). Some clones in this sample may be carry-over from other donors' samples.

By frequency in the sample, this clone is medium-sized. The gene calls are TRBV28 and TRBJ1-2; 10 nucleotides agree with TRBD1. Unmatched junction bases numbered 8, after V lost 5 bases and J lost 8 bases. Per germline, CDR1 MDHEN and CDR2 SYDVKM. CDR3 size: 14 residues. CDR3 residues: CASSIDRGRRGYTF. In DNA form, the CDR3 reads TGTGCCAGCAGTATTGACAGGGGGCGAAGGGGCTACACCTTC.

This clone was seen repeatedly, ten times or more. The chain links TRBV27 to TRBJ1-2; perhaps TRBD1 as D (5 bases). The ends were cut back, 6 bases at V and 1 base at J, with 15 bases in the middle. CDR1 and CDR2 (germline): MNHEY, SMNVEV (reference sequence). This CDR3 comprises 15 residues. CDR3 loop: CASRPGGSLNYGYTF. The CDR3 coding sequence is TGTGCCAGCAGACCGGGGGGGTCACTTAACTATGGCTACACCTTC.

This clone was picked up many times. The genes are TRBV19 and TRBJ1-5, with a tentative D call TRBD1 (6 bases). Trimming removed 7 bases from V and 6 bases from J, with 10 bases in between. This CDR3 is 12 amino acids long. Germline V lookup: CDR1 LNHDA, CDR2 SQIVND (reference sequence). CDR3 residues: CASKQGSQPQHF. Here the CDR3 DNA reads TGTGCCAGTAAGCAGGGGAGTCAGCCCCAGCATTTT.

This clone has ten or more counts. This chain uses TRBV30 with TRBJ1-2, with a weak D call TRBD1 (5 bases). This CDR3 is built from 15 residues. With 2 bases removed from V and 4 bases from J, the gap between germline ends came to 17 bases. CDR1 is GTSNPN and CDR2 is SVGIG in the germline V gene (reference sequence). CDR3: CAWSQHDRLVYGYTF. CDR3 sequence (DNA): TGTGCCTGGAGTCAACACGACAGATTAGTCTATGGCTACACCTTC.

At least ten counts were recorded for this clone. A much larger clone is a single base away; this may be a read error. This sequence joins TRBV20-1 and TRBJ1-5, with TRBD1 matching over 7 bases. V gave up 5 bases and J gave up 5 bases; unmatched junction bases: 15. This CDR3 has 16 amino acids. CDR1 and CDR2 from the germline V gene are DFQATT and SNEGSKA (reference sequence). CDR3 residues: CSAPQRTGTVDQPQHF. The CDR3 nucleotides read TGCAGTGCTCCTCAGAGGACCGGGACAGTGGATCAGCCCCAGCATTTT.

In this sample, this clone turned up many times. The germline gene is not matched at one end of the junction; a read error may be the cause. J is TRBJ2-3 and V is TRBV27; tentative D call: TRBD1 (6 bases). There are 15 residues in the CDR3. CDR1 is MNHEY and CDR2 is SMNVEV in the germline V gene (reference sequence). DNA for the CDR3: TGTGCCAGCACTAATAGAGGACAGCTCACAAATACGCAGTATTTT. Amino acids: CASTNRGQLTNTQYF.

The chain has TRBV24-1 and TRBJ2-1; TRBD2 matches 9 bases. Trimming took 9 bases from V and 0 from J; bases not matched to a gene: 8. Germline-derived CDR1 and CDR2 are KGHDR and SFDVKD. There are 16 residues in the CDR3. The CDR3 DNA reads as TGTGCCACCGCCCGACTAGCGGCAGTCTCCTACAATGAGCAGTTCTTC. It yields the protein CATARLAAVSYNEQFF.

This clone was found a few times. This chain joins TRBV4-2 and TRBJ2-3; no clear D. The CDR3 runs 12 residues. Germline V gives CDR1 LGHNA, CDR2 YNFKEQ. Trimming cost V 0 bases and J 6 bases, with 4 bases left between them. The CDR3 nucleotides read TGTGCCAGCAGCCAAGATAGGGATACGCAGTATTTT. As protein: CASSQDRDTQYF.

This clone was counted ten times or more. This chain connects TRBV6-5 to TRBJ2-5; 10 bases line up with TRBD1. There are 16 residues in the CDR3. The germline V gene has CDR1 MNHEY and CDR2 SVGAGI. The junction had 9 bases not matched to a gene; V was cut back by 3 bases and J by 5 bases. The CDR3 protein is CASSYTPGQGGETQYF. The DNA for the CDR3 is TGTGCCAGCAGTTATACCCCTGGACAGGGGGGCGAGACCCAGTACTTC.

This clone has at least ten counts. This chain uses TRBV7-8 with TRBJ1-5; 8 nucleotides agree with TRBD1. V was clipped by 5 bases and J by 6 bases; unmatched bases: 6. Per germline, CDR1 SGHVS and CDR2 FQNEAQ. The CDR3 is 14 residues long. CDR3 sequence: CASSAGQGTQPQHF. The DNA for the CDR3 is TGTGCCAGCAGCGCCGGACAGGGAACTCAGCCCCAGCATTTT.